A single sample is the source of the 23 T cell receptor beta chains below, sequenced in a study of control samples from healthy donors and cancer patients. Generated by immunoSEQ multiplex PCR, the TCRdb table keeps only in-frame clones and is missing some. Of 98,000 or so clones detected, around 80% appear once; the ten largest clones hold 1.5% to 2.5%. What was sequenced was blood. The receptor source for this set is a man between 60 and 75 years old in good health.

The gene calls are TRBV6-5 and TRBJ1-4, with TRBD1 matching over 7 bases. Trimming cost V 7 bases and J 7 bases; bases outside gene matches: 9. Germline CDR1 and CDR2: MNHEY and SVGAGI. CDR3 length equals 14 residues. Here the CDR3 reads CASTGGRGIEKLFF. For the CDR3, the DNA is TGTGCCAGCACTGGGGGCAGGGGGATTGAAAAACTGTTTTTT.

The CDR3 loop reads CASSPRHNSGNTIYF. CDR3 bases: TGTGCCAGCAGTCCGCGACACAACTCTGGAAACACCATATATTTT. The chain joins TRBV2 to TRBJ1-3, with unresolved D. The CDR3 loop spans 15 amino acids. V lost 5 bases and J 0 bases, leaving 11 bases between the germline ends. From germline, CDR1 is SNHLY and CDR2 FYNNEI.

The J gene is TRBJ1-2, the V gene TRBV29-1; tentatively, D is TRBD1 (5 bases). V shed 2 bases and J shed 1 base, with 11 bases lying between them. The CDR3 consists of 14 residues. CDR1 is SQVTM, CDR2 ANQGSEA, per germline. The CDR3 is CSVETGVGNYGYTF. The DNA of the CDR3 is TGCAGCGTTGAAACGGGGGTCGGTAACTATGGCTACACCTTC.

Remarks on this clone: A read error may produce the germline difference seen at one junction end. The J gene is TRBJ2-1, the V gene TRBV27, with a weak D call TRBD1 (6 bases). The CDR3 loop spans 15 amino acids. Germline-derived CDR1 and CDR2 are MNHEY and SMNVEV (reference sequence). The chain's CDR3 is CASKRVIGGYNERFF. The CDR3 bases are TGTGCCAGCAAACGGGTAATAGGGGGTTACAATGAGCGGTTCTTC.

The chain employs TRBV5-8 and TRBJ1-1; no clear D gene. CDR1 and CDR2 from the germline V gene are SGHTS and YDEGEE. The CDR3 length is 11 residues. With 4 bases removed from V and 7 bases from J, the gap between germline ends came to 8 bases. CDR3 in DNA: TGTGCCAGCAGCGTCAGGAGTGAAGCTTTCTTT. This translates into CASSVRSEAFF.

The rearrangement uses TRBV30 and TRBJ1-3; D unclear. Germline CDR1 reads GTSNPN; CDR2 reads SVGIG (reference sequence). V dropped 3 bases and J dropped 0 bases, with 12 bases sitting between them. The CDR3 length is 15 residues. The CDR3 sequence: CAWSPGVSSGNTIYF. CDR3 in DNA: TGTGCCTGGAGCCCGGGCGTAAGCTCTGGAAACACCATATATTTT.

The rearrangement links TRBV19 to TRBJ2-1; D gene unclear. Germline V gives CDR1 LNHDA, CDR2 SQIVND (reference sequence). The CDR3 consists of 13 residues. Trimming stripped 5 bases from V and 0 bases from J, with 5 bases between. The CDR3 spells CASSRLSYNEQFF. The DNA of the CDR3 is TGTGCCAGTAGTCGTCTCTCCTACAATGAGCAGTTCTTC.

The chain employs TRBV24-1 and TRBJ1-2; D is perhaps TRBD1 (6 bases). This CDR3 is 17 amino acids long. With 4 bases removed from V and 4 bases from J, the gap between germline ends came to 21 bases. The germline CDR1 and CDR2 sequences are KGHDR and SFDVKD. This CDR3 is CATSDRDKGKGGYGYTF. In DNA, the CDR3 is TGTGCCACCAGTGACCGGGACAAGGGAAAGGGAGGCTATGGCTACACCTTC.

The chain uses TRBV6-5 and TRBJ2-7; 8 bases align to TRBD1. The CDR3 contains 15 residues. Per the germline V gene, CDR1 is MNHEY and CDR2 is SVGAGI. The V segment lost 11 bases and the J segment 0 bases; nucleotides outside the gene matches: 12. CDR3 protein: CASGPWTGSSYEQYF. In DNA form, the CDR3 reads TGTGCCTCGGGCCCCTGGACAGGGAGCTCCTACGAGCAGTACTTC.

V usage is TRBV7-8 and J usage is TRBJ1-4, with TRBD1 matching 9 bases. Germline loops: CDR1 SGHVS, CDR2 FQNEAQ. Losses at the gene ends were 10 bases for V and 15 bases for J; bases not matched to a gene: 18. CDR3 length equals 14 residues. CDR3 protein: CATSPGQGRELVFF. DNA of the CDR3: TGTGCCACCAGTCCGGGACAGGGCAGGGAGTTGGTGTTTTTT.

The CDR3 sequence: CAWSAQRGELFF. The CDR3 DNA is TGTGCCTGGAGTGCCCAGAGGGGGGAGCTGTTTTTT. The chain combines TRBV30 with TRBJ2-2; no definite D call. This CDR3 spans 12 amino acids. Germline values: CDR1 GTSNPN, CDR2 SVGIG (reference sequence). Trimming took off 1 base at V and 8 bases at J, with 8 bases between the two ends.

The CDR3 DNA is TGTGCCAGCAGTGAAGGGGTCACAAGCTCCTACAATGAGCAGTTCTTC. Translation: CASSEGVTSSYNEQFF. The chain links TRBV6-1 to TRBJ2-1; no reliable D call. The germline CDR1 and CDR2 sequences are MNHNS and SASEGT. Trimming stripped 1 base from V and 0 bases from J, with 10 bases between. This CDR3 comprises 16 residues.

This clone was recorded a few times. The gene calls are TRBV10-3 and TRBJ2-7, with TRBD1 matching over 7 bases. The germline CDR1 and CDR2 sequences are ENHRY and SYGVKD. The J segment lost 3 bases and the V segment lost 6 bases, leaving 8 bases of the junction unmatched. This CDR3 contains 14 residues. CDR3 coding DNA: TGTGCCATCAGACCCTCGACAGGGAGCTACGAGCAGTACTTC. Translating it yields CAIRPSTGSYEQYF.

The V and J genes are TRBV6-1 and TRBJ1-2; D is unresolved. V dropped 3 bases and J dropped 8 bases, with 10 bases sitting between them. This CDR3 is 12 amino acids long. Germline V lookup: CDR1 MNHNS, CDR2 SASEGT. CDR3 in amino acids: CASSDGRFGYTF. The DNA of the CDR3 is TGTGCCAGCAGTGATGGGCGTTTCGGCTACACCTTC.

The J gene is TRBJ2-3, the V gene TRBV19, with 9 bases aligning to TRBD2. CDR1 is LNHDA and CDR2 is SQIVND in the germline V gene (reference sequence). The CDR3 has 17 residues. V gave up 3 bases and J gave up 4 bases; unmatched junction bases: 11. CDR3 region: CASSIRWVGGRADTQYF. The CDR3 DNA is TGTGCCAGTAGTATCCGGTGGGTTGGCGGGAGGGCAGATACGCAGTATTTT. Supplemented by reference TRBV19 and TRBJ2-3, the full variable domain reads DGGITQSPKYLFRKEGQNVTLSCEQNLNHDAMYWYRQDPGQGLRLIYYSQIVNDFQKGDIAEGYSVSREKKESFPLTVTSAQKNPTAFYLCASSIRWVGGRADTQYFGPGTRLTVL.

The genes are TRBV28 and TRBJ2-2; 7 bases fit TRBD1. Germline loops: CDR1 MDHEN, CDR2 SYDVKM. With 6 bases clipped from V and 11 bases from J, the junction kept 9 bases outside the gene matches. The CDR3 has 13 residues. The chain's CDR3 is CASREQGTGELFF. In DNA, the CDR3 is TGTGCCAGCAGAGAACAGGGGACGGGAGAGCTGTTTTTT.

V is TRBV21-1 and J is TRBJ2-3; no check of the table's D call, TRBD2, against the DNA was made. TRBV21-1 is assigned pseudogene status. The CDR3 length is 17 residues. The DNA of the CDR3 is TGTGCCAGCAGCGGGCATCCCCTGCGGGAGGGCCCAGATACGCAGTATTTT. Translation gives CASSGHPLREGPDTQYF.

The DNA of the CDR3 is TGTGCCAGCAGCTCCGGGACGCGGAATGAGCAGTTCTTC. Its translation is CASSSGTRNEQFF. This chain uses TRBV11-3 with TRBJ2-1; D might be TRBD1 or TRBD2, each matching 5 bases. The germline gives CDR1 SGHNT, CDR2 YENEEA. The CDR3 runs to 13 residues. Between the trimmed V and J ends, which lost 4 bases and 7 bases, there was a span of 11 bases.

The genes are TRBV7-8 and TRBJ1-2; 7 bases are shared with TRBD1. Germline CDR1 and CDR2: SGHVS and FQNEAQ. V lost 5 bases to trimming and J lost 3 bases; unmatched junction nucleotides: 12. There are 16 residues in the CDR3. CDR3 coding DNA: TGTGCCAGCAGCCCCCACCTACGACAGGGCGACTATGGCTACACCTTC. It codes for CASSPHLRQGDYGYTF. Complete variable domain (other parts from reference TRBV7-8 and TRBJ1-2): GAGVSQSPRYKVAKRGQDVALRCDPISGHVSLFWYQQALGQGPEFLTYFQNEAQLDKSGLPSDRFFAERPEGSVSTLKIQRTQQEDSAVYLCASSPHLRQGDYGYTFGSGTRLTVV.

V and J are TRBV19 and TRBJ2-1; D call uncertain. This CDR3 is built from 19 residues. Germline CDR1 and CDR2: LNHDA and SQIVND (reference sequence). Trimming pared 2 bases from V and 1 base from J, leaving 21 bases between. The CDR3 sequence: CASSISGKLRSLSYNEQFF. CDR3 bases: TGTGCCAGTAGTATATCTGGTAAGCTAAGGTCGCTTTCCTACAATGAGCAGTTCTTC.

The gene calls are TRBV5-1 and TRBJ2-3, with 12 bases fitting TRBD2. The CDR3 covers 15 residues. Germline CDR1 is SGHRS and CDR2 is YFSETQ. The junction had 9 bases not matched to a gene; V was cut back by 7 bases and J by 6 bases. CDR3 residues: CASRLLAGGSDTQYF. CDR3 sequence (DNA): TGCGCCAGCCGCCTCCTAGCGGGGGGGTCGGATACGCAGTATTTT.

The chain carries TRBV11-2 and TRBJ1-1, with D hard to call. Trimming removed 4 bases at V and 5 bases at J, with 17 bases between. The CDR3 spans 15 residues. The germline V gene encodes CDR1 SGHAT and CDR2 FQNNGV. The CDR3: CASSSSINGETEAFF. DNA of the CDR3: TGTGCCAGCAGCTCCTCCATAAACGGGGAGACTGAAGCTTTCTTT.

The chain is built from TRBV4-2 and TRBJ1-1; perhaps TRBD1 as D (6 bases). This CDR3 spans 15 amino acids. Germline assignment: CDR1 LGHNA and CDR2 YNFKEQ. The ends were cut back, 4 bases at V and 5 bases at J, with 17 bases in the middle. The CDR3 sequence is CASSPGGGENTEAFF. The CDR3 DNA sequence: TGTGCCAGCAGCCCTGGGGGGGGCGAAAATACTGAAGCTTTCTTT.